Detailed here is one T cell receptor beta chain. Its matching antigen is unknown. This sample is drawn from a study of OX40 agonist ivuxolimab in advanced cancers. At the level of the study: Three partial responders included one hepatocellular carcinoma patient and two cutaneous melanoma patients.

The table came from immunoSEQ multiplex PCR; TCRdb's copy has only in-frame clones and leaves some out. The sample consists of 8,000 or so clones, 90% of them appearing once. Germline-derived CDR1 and CDR2 are SGHRS and YFSETQ. J was trimmed by 6 bases and V by 0 bases; bases with no gene match: 5. There are 15 residues in the CDR3. Blood draws occurred at baseline, cycle 4 day 1, and cycle 7 day 1. Notes on the study in general: By week 6 at 0.1 to 3.0 mg/kg, blood CD4+ and CD8+ T cells had expanded clonally.

This material consisted of CD4+ or CD8+ T cells sorted from blood, taken in a trial of the OX40 agonist ivuxolimab. The clonotype was recovered from an adult with an advanced solid tumor such as melanoma, head and neck, liver or kidney cancer. This chain links TRBV5-1 with TRBJ1-5; 8 bases are shared with TRBD1. DNA for the CDR3: TGCGCCAGCAGCTTGGACCCAGGGGGCTTTCAGCCCCAGCATTTT. It is translated as CASSLDPGGFQPQHF.